The next 25 T cell receptor beta chains were all read from a single sample in a study of blood T cell repertoires in COVID-19. Clones were read by immunoSEQ multiplex PCR, and TCRdb kept only the in-frame ones, dropping some. The table has hundreds of thousands of clones, less than 90% seen once. Input material: peripheral blood. The receptor set was obtained from a woman in her forties or fifties with COVID-19, enrolled during active disease.

The rearrangement uses TRBV19 and TRBJ2-2; 11 bases match TRBD2. Looked up from germline, CDR1 is LNHDA and CDR2 is SQIVND (reference sequence). CDR3 size: 16 residues. V shed 10 bases, J shed 7 bases, and the junction held 14 bases outside the gene matches. DNA for the CDR3: TGTGCCACCCCTAGAGTAGCGGGGGGGCTCGGCGGGGAGCTGTTTTTT. Amino acid sequence: CATPRVAGGLGGELFF.

CDR3 coding DNA: TGTGCCAGCAGCCCCCCCCGTAACACTGAAGCTTTCTTT. Amino acids: CASSPPRNTEAFF. The chain couples TRBV28 to TRBJ1-1, with D uncertain. Germline V CDR1 and CDR2: MDHEN, SYDVKM. Between the trimmed V and J ends, which lost 6 bases and 2 bases, there was a span of 10 bases. The CDR3 runs to 13 residues.

The rearrangement links TRBV19 to TRBJ1-2, with D perhaps TRBD1 (6 bases). This CDR3 is built from 13 residues. Germline values: CDR1 LNHDA, CDR2 SQIVND (reference sequence). Between the trimmed V and J ends, which lost 3 bases and 4 bases, there was a span of 9 bases. The CDR3 here is CASSISDSYGYTF. CDR3 DNA: TGTGCCAGTAGTATTTCGGACAGCTATGGCTACACCTTC.

DNA of the CDR3: TGTGCCAGCAGCGTTCGGACATCGAACACCGGGGAGCTGTTTTTT. Amino acids: CASSVRTSNTGELFF. This chain links TRBV9 with TRBJ2-2; possibly TRBD1 for D (5 bases). With 2 bases removed from V and 0 bases from J, the gap between germline ends came to 8 bases. Germline loops: CDR1 SGDLS, CDR2 YYNGEE. This CDR3 has 15 amino acids.

V usage is TRBV18 and J usage is TRBJ1-4; 11 positions match TRBD1. With V trimmed by 3 bases and J by 7 bases, 7 bases remained unmatched. CDR1 and CDR2 (germline): KGHSH, LQKENI. The CDR3 totals 16 residues. The CDR3 sequence is CASSPSDRGLGEKLFF. CDR3 DNA: TGTGCCAGCTCACCCTCGGACAGGGGGCTTGGTGAAAAACTGTTTTTT.

The chain links TRBV5-1 to TRBJ2-5; 9 bases match TRBD2. With 0 bases clipped from V and 4 bases from J, the junction kept 4 bases outside the gene matches. The CDR3 totals 15 residues. Germline V gives CDR1 SGHRS, CDR2 YFSETQ. The CDR3 is CASSLVSGGGETQYF. CDR3 sequence (DNA): TGCGCCAGCAGCTTGGTTAGCGGGGGAGGAGAGACCCAGTACTTC.

The V and J genes are TRBV11-2 and TRBJ1-2; D is perhaps TRBD1 (5 bases). CDR3 length equals 13 residues. CDR1 is SGHAT and CDR2 is FQNNGV in the germline V gene. V shed 3 bases and J shed 6 bases, with 11 bases lying between them. CDR3 bases: TGTGCCAGCAGCTTGTTGCAAGGGGATGGCTACACCTTC. The encoded protein is CASSLLQGDGYTF.

The chain uses TRBV20-1 and TRBJ1-2, with unresolved D. Trimming took 0 bases from V and 8 from J, leaving 7 bases between them. From germline, CDR1 is DFQATT and CDR2 SNEGSKA (reference sequence). The CDR3 has 11 residues. The CDR3 region is CSARDRRGYTF. The CDR3 DNA follows: TGCAGTGCTAGAGATAGGAGGGGCTACACCTTC.

This chain connects TRBV11-2 to TRBJ2-5; tentative D call: TRBD1 (6 bases). This CDR3 has 14 amino acids. Per germline, CDR1 SGHAT and CDR2 FQNNGV. Trimming cost V 1 base and J 1 base, with 7 bases left between them. CDR3 in DNA: TGTGCCAGCAGCTTAGGGGGGCTCCAAGAGACCCAGTACTTC. Translated: CASSLGGLQETQYF.

This chain connects TRBV30 to TRBJ1-2; 8 bases line up with TRBD1. V dropped 2 bases and J dropped 6; count of bases not matched to a gene: 5. The CDR3 has 13 amino acids. Looked up from germline, CDR1 is GTSNPN and CDR2 is SVGIG (reference sequence). The CDR3 nucleotides read TGTGCCTGGAGTACACAGGGGGGAAATGGCTACACCTTC. Encoded protein: CAWSTQGGNGYTF.

The chain uses TRBV5-1 and TRBJ1-2; D unresolved. The length of the CDR3 is 15 residues. Germline lookup yields CDR1 SGHRS and CDR2 YFSETQ. V lost 0 bases, J lost 8 bases, and 17 bases lay in between. CDR3 nucleotides: TGCGCCAGCAGCTTGGCCCCGGCAGCCTCGGGGGGCTACACCTTC. Its translation is CASSLAPAASGGYTF. Variable domain in full (rest from reference TRBV5-1 and TRBJ1-2): KAGVTQTPRYLIKTRGQQVTLSCSPISGHRSVSWYQQTPGQGLQFLFEYFSETQRNKGNFPGRFSGRQFSNSRSEMNVSTLELGDSALYLCASSLAPAASGGYTFGSGTRLTVV.

Remarks on this clone: In the same sample, other DNA sequences code for this CDR3. J is TRBJ1-5 and V is TRBV4-2; 7 bases are a match to TRBD1. From germline, CDR1 is LGHNA and CDR2 YNFKEQ. J gave up 5 bases and V 0 bases, and 4 bases lay outside the gene matches. The CDR3 length is 15 residues. The CDR3 region has the DNA TGTGCCAGCAGCCAAGATCGGCAGGGGGATCAGCCCCAGCATTTT. Translated, it gives CASSQDRQGDQPQHF.

V usage is TRBV9 and J usage is TRBJ1-2; no clear D. The germline V gene encodes CDR1 SGDLS and CDR2 YYNGEE. V was clipped by 1 base and J by 6 bases, with 7 bases between them. There are 12 residues in the CDR3. The chain's CDR3 is CASSVIRDGYTF. In DNA, the CDR3 is TGTGCCAGCAGCGTAATCCGCGATGGCTACACCTTC.

The chain is built from TRBV5-1 and TRBJ1-2; the D gene is possibly TRBD1 (5 bases). CDR1 and CDR2 from the germline V gene are SGHRS and YFSETQ. CDR3 size: 17 residues. The germline V and J ends were trimmed by 1 base and 4 bases, with 20 bases remaining between them. CDR3 protein: CASSLTDQGKQVYGYTF. The CDR3 bases are TGCGCCAGCAGCTTGACCGACCAGGGCAAGCAAGTCTATGGCTACACCTTC. The full variable domain, its missing parts supplied by reference TRBV5-1 and TRBJ1-2, is KAGVTQTPRYLIKTRGQQVTLSCSPISGHRSVSWYQQTPGQGLQFLFEYFSETQRNKGNFPGRFSGRQFSNSRSEMNVSTLELGDSALYLCASSLTDQGKQVYGYTFGSGTRLTVV.

The V gene is TRBV30, the J gene TRBJ1-3, with D perhaps TRBD1 (5 bases). The CDR3 has 14 amino acids. Trimming stripped 5 bases from V and 3 bases from J, with 14 bases between. Germline CDR1 and CDR2: GTSNPN and SVGIG (reference sequence). CDR3 DNA sequence: TGTGCCTGGGGCCAACGGGGGAGTGGAAACACCATATATTTT. Protein: CAWGQRGSGNTIYF.

The V and J genes are TRBV19 and TRBJ2-2; tentatively, D is TRBD1 (6 bases). The germline CDR1 and CDR2 sequences are LNHDA and SQIVND (reference sequence). The CDR3 extends over 14 amino acids. V dropped 10 bases and J dropped 4 bases, with 16 bases sitting between them. CDR3 sequence (DNA): TGTGCCACCAGCCTCGGACAGCGCACCGGGGAGCTGTTTTTT. It translates to CATSLGQRTGELFF.

The chain carries TRBV4-1 and TRBJ1-1, with no clear D. CDR1 MGHRA and CDR2 YSYEKL come from the germline V gene. With 5 bases removed from V and 5 bases from J, the gap between germline ends came to 15 bases. This CDR3 region has 14 residues. As DNA, the CDR3 is TGCGCCAGCAGCGGGCCTGGCGGGAGGACTGAAGCTTTCTTT. Protein product: CASSGPGGRTEAFF.

The chain uses TRBV27 and TRBJ2-7; 8 bases fit TRBD2. Germline V lookup: CDR1 MNHEY, CDR2 SMNVEV (reference sequence). CDR3 length: 14 amino acids. V shed 5 bases, J shed 1 base, and the junction held 4 bases outside the gene matches. In nucleotides, the CDR3 is TGTGCCAGCAGTCGGGGGGGTGGGTCCTACGAGCAGTACTTC. Translating gives CASSRGGGSYEQYF.

The chain carries TRBV5-1 and TRBJ2-2; D may be TRBD2 (5 bases). This CDR3 is built from 14 residues. V was cut by 1 base and J by 7 bases, with 11 bases left in between. CDR1 is SGHRS, CDR2 YFSETQ, per germline. The CDR3 sequence is CASSLYSGFGELFF. CDR3 in DNA: TGCGCCAGCAGCTTGTATTCGGGATTCGGGGAGCTGTTTTTT.

This rearrangement joins TRBV3-1 (or the pseudogene TRBV3-2) to TRBJ1-3; the D is unclear. This CDR3 has 13 residues. V gave up 2 bases and J gave up 9 bases, with 11 bases separating them. The germline V gene encodes CDR1 LGHDT and CDR2 YNNKEL (reference sequence). In DNA, the CDR3 is TGTGCCAGCAGCCAATTTCGGGAAGGCACCATATATTTT. Amino acid sequence: CASSQFREGTIYF.

The J gene is TRBJ1-4, the V gene TRBV7-7; D uncertain. V was shortened by 1 base and J by 7 bases, with 10 bases between the two germline ends. Germline loops: CDR1 SSHAT, CDR2 FNYEAQ (reference sequence). CDR3 length: 14 amino acids. For the CDR3, the DNA is TGTGCCAGCAGCTTAGAAGCGGCTGGTGAAAAACTGTTTTTT. Its translation: CASSLEAAGEKLFF.

This clone was seen only once. The chain carries TRBV7-2 and TRBJ1-2, with 7 bases lining up with TRBD1. CDR1 is SGHTA, CDR2 FQGNSA, per germline. This CDR3 is 15 amino acids long. The junction had 14 bases not matched to a gene; V was cut back by 5 bases and J by 8 bases. The chain's CDR3 is CASSPQQGSPTGYTF. CDR3 DNA sequence: TGTGCCAGCAGCCCACAACAGGGGAGCCCCACGGGCTACACCTTC.

This clone has a single count. The chain couples TRBV6-5 to TRBJ1-4, with D tentatively TRBD1 (6 bases). Trimming took 2 bases from V and 8 from J, leaving 15 bases between them. CDR1 MNHEY and CDR2 SVGAGI come from the germline V gene. The CDR3 has 15 amino acids. The CDR3, as DNA: TGTGCCAGCAGTTACGGGCGGGGGCAGAGGGAAAAACTGTTTTTT. As protein: CASSYGRGQREKLFF.

The V and J genes are TRBV6-5 and TRBJ1-4, with 7 bases fitting TRBD1. There are 16 residues in the CDR3. V lost 3 bases, J lost 2 bases, and 6 bases stayed unmatched. Germline V gene sequence: CDR1 MNHEY, CDR2 SVGAGI. CDR3 loop: CASSYRGGATNEKLFF. The CDR3 DNA follows: TGTGCCAGCAGTTATAGAGGGGGCGCGACTAATGAAAAACTGTTTTTT.

The chain links TRBV15 to TRBJ1-6; D ambiguous. The CDR3 runs to 13 residues. V was trimmed by 0 bases and J by 14 bases, leaving 11 bases between them. Per germline, CDR1 LNHNV and CDR2 YYDKDF (reference sequence). CDR3 nucleotide sequence: TGTGCCACCAGCAGAGATAGGGAGAGCACCCTCCACTTT. Translated: CATSRDRESTLHF.